Here is one T cell receptor (beta chain) with its context. These data are taken from a study of response to subunit inactivated influenza vaccine. TCRdb reprocessed the RT-PCR reads via MiXCR and lists one record per CDR3 protein. The sample has around 750,000 distinct CDR3 sequences, less than 25% seen once. Source: PBMCs from blood, taken 4 to 6 days after vaccination. This clonotype was obtained from a man between 45 and 60 years old who received an inactivated influenza vaccine.

The CDR3 sequence: CASSIYGEQYF. The CDR3 DNA sequence: TGTGCCAGCAGCATATACGGCGAGCAGTACTTC. The V call is TRBV5-6, the J call TRBJ2-7; unclear D gene. Germline V gene lookup returns CDR1 SGHDT and CDR2 YYEEEE. The length of the CDR3 is 11 residues. V lost 4 bases, J lost 6 bases, and 8 bases lay in between.